A selection of T cell receptor beta chains follows, all from one sample in a study of T cell therapy after organ transplantation. Antigens of these TCRs are unknown. Sequencing was performed with immunoSEQ multiplex PCR; in TCRdb, only in-frame clones are kept and a portion is missing. The data hold 5,500 to 6,500 clones, with about 76% observed a single time. Material: CD8+ T cells from blood, obtained after autologous CMV-specific T cell therapy. The source of these receptors is a human patient who had received a solid organ transplant and had CMV disease. Some T cells may originate from the graft donor. The CDR3 runs from the conserved cysteine through the conserved F or W. A D gene is named only where the DNA matches it firmly. For some rows the clone size is stated as once, few or many, or as a class when expanded; others skip it.

cdr3_nt,cdr3_aa,j_call,v_call,d_call,clone_size
TGTGCCAGCAGTAGGCGACTACTTCTTAATGAGCAGTTCTTC,CASSRRLLLNEQFF,TRBJ2-1,TRBV6-6,-,-
TGTGCCAGCTCAACACAGGGGTATAGCAATCAGCCCCAGCATTTT,CASSTQGYSNQPQHF,TRBJ1-5,TRBV5-8,TRBD1,few
TGTGCCAGCAGCTTAGGGTCGGGAGGGAGAGAGACCCAGTACTTC,CASSLGSGGRETQYF,TRBJ2-5,TRBV7-2,TRBD2,-
TGTGCCAGCAGCCCCGGACACCTGGTCTACGAGCAGTACTTC,CASSPGHLVYEQYF,TRBJ2-7,TRBV7-3,-,-
TGTGCCAGCAGTTACGGCCAGGGCGGAAAACTGTTTTTT,CASSYGQGGKLFF,TRBJ1-4,TRBV6-5,-,once
TGTGCCATCAGTGAGACTCACCGGGACAGGGGGCGAAAACTGTTTTTT,CAISETHRDRGRKLFF,TRBJ1-4,TRBV10-3,TRBD1,-
TGTGCCAGCAGCTACGGGACTTCCTTAGGTGGTACGCAGTATTTT,CASSYGTSLGGTQYF,TRBJ2-3,TRBV7-3,-,few
TGCGCCAGCAGCCGAGGGGCGAATGAGCAGTTCTTC,CASSRGANEQFF,TRBJ2-1,TRBV4-1,-,-
TGTGCCAGCAGCCAGAGGACTAGCGGGAGTGATGAGCAGTTCTTC,CASSQRTSGSDEQFF,TRBJ2-1,TRBV7-9,TRBD2,-
TGTGCCAGCAGCGCCCCCGGGACAGGACCAATATCTGTGGGAAACACCATATATTTT,CASSAPGTGPISVGNTIYF,TRBJ1-3,TRBV7-9,TRBD1,once
TGTGCCAGCAGCCTTCTTGACGGACTAGCGGGAGTCCTAAATACGCAGTATTTT,CASSLLDGLAGVLNTQYF,TRBJ2-3,TRBV7-9,TRBD2,-
TGTGCCAGCAGTACGGCCTCCCCCCCAGATACGCAGTATTTT,CASSTASPPDTQYF,TRBJ2-3,TRBV7-2,-,-
TGTGCCAGCAGCTTAGGCCCGAGGACTGAAGCTTTCTTT,CASSLGPRTEAFF,TRBJ1-1,TRBV7-6,-,few
TGTGCCATCGCGTCGGGACAGACCCTCTCCTACGAGCAGTACTTC,CAIASGQTLSYEQYF,TRBJ2-7,TRBV10-3,TRBD1,-
TGTGCCAGCAGTCCCCGGGACGGCTACTACGAGCAGTACTTC,CASSPRDGYYEQYF,TRBJ2-7,TRBV6-6,-,medium-sized
TGCGCCAGCAGCCAAGACAGGGTGTCCTACAATGAGCAGTTCTTC,CASSQDRVSYNEQFF,TRBJ2-1,TRBV4-3,-,-
TGTGCCTGGAGTGTAATAATTTGGGGGCCCGGGAACACTGAAGCTTTCTTT,CAWSVIIWGPGNTEAFF,TRBJ1-1,TRBV30,-,-
TGTGCCAGCAGCCAAGATAACCTAGAGACCCAGTACTTC,CASSQDNLETQYF,TRBJ2-5,TRBV14,-,few
TGTGCCTGGAGGGAAGTCTATGGGGGATCCTACGAGCAGTACTTC,CAWREVYGGSYEQYF,TRBJ2-7,TRBV30,-,-
TGTGCCAGCAGCTTAGGCCCTTCTATTAGCGGGAGGCGGGGAGATACGCAGTATTTT,CASSLGPSISGRRGDTQYF,TRBJ2-3,TRBV7-8,TRBD2,-
TGTGCCAGCAGTTTTATGGCAGGGAGTAATGAAAAACTGTTTTTT,CASSFMAGSNEKLFF,TRBJ1-4,TRBV28,-,-
TGTGCCAGCAGTTATACTAGCGGGGATTACAATGAGCAGTTCTTC,CASSYTSGDYNEQFF,TRBJ2-1,TRBV6-5,TRBD2,-
TGTGCCAGCAGCTTAGGGGGCCAGCCCTACGAGCAGTACTTC,CASSLGGQPYEQYF,TRBJ2-7,TRBV7-6,-,few
TGCGCCAGCAGCCCCGGGACAGGGGTTATGAACACTGAAGCTTTCTTT,CASSPGTGVMNTEAFF,TRBJ1-1,TRBV4-3,TRBD1,-
TGTGCCAGCAGCTTAATTGGTAGCGGGAGCGGCAATGAGCAGTTCTTC,CASSLIGSGSGNEQFF,TRBJ2-1,TRBV7-3,TRBD2,few
TGTGCCAGCAGTTTATCATCACTAACCGACTCCTACGAGCAGTACTTC,CASSLSSLTDSYEQYF,TRBJ2-7,TRBV27,-,-
TGTGCCAGCAGCGATGGGGACGGACACACAGATACGCAGTATTTT,CASSDGDGHTDTQYF,TRBJ2-3,TRBV6-4,-,few
TGTGCCAGCAGCTGGGAGGGAGAGACCCAGTACTTC,CASSWEGETQYF,TRBJ2-5,TRBV7-9,TRBD2,-
TGTGCCAGCAGCTTCGGCACCTCTGGGGCCAACGTCCTGACTTTC,CASSFGTSGANVLTF,TRBJ2-6,TRBV5-6,-,-
TGTGCCAGCAGCGTATCCAATGAGCAGTTCTTC,CASSVSNEQFF,TRBJ2-1,TRBV9,-,-
TGCGCCAGCAGCCATGGGACAGCCTACGAGCAGTACTTC,CASSHGTAYEQYF,TRBJ2-7,TRBV4-3,TRBD1,-
TGTGCCAGCAGCTCTTTTGTAGGGGGGGTTCTTAACACCGGGGAGCTGTTTTTT,CASSSFVGGVLNTGELFF,TRBJ2-2,TRBV9,-,-
TGTGCCACCGGGACAGCTATAGATCAGCCCCAGCATTTT,CATGTAIDQPQHF,TRBJ1-5,TRBV28,TRBD1,-
TGTGCCAGCAGTTTCGGGTTGGGACAGGGGGCTTATACGCAGTATTTT,CASSFGLGQGAYTQYF,TRBJ2-3,TRBV13,TRBD1,medium-sized
TGTGCCAGCAGTGAGGGGACTAGCGGGACAGATACGCAGTATTTT,CASSEGTSGTDTQYF,TRBJ2-3,TRBV6-4,TRBD2,-
TGTGCCAGCAGCTTAGTCCTAGGGGCCTACGAGCAGTACTTC,CASSLVLGAYEQYF,TRBJ2-7,TRBV11-1,-,few
TGTGCCAGCAGTGCTCTAGCGGCCTCCTACAATGAGCAGTTCTTC,CASSALAASYNEQFF,TRBJ2-1,TRBV9,TRBD2,-
TGTGCCAGCTCACCCGGGACAGGAGATCATCAGCCCCAGCATTTT,CASSPGTGDHQPQHF,TRBJ1-5,TRBV18,TRBD1,-